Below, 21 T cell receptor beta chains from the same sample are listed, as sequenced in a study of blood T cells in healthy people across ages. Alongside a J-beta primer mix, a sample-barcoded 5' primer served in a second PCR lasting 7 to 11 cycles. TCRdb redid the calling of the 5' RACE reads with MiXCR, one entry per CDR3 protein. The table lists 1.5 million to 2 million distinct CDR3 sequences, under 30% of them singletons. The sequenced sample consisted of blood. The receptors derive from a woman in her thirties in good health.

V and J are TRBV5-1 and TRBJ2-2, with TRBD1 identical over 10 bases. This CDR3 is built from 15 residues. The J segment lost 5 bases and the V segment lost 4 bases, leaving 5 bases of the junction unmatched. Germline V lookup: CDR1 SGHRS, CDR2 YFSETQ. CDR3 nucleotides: TGCGCCAGCAGCCCCCCGGGACAGGGGACCGGGGAGCTGTTTTTT. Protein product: CASSPPGQGTGELFF. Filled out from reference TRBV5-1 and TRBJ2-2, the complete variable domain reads KAGVTQTPRYLIKTRGQQVTLSCSPISGHRSVSWYQQTPGQGLQFLFEYFSETQRNKGNFPGRFSGRQFSNSRSEMNVSTLELGDSALYLCASSPPGQGTGELFFGEGSRLTVL.

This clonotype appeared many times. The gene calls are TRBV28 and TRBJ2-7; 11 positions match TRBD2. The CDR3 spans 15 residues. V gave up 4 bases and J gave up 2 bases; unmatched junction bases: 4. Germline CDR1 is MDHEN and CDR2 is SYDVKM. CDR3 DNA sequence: TGTGCCAGCAGTTCGACTAGCGGGGAGCCCTACGAGCAGTACTTC. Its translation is CASSSTSGEPYEQYF.

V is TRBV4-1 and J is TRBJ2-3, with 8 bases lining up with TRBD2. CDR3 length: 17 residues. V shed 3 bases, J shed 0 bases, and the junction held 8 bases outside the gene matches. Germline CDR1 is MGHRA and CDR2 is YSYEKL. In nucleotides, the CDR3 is TGCGCCAGCAGCCATCCCGGAGCTAGCGGGAGCACAGATACGCAGTATTTT. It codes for CASSHPGASGSTDTQYF.

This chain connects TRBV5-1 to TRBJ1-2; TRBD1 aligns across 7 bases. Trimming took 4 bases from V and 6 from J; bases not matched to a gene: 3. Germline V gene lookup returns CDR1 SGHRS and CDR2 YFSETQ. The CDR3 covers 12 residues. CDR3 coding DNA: TGCGCCAGCAGCCAGGGGGACCATGGCTACACCTTC. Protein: CASSQGDHGYTF.

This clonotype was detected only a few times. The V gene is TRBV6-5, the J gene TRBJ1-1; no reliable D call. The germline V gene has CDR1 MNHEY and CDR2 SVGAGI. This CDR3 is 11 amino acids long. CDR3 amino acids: CVSNGNTEAFF. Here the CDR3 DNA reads TGTGTCAGTAACGGGAACACTGAAGCTTTCTTT.

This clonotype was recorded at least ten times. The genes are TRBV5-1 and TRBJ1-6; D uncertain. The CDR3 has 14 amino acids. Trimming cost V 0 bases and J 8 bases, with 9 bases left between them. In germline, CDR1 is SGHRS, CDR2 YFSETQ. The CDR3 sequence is CASSLGQVDSPLHF. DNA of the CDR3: TGCGCCAGCAGCTTGGGACAAGTGGATTCACCCCTCCACTTT.

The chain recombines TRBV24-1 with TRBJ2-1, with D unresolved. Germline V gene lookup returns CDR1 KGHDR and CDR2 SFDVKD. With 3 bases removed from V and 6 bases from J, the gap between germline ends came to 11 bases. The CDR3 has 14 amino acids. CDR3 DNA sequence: TGTGCCACCAGTGATCCGGCCCTTAGCAATGAGCAGTTCTTC. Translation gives CATSDPALSNEQFF.

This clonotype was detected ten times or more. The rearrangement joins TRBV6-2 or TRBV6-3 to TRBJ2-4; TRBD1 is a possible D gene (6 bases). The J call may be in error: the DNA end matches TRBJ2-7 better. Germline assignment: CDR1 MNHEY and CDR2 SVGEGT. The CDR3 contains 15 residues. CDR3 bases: TGTGCCAGCAGTTCCCGGGACACAATCCACCCCGAGCAGTACTTC. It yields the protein CASSSRDTIHPEQYF.

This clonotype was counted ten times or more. Here the CDR3 DNA reads TGCAGTGCTAGAGATGAGGGGGTGCAGTTCTTC. It encodes CSARDEGVQFF. This chain joins TRBV20-1 and TRBJ2-1, with D perhaps TRBD1 (6 bases). V lost 0 bases, J lost 12 bases, and 9 bases lay in between. Looked up from germline, CDR1 is DFQATT and CDR2 is SNEGSKA (reference sequence). The CDR3 loop spans 11 amino acids.

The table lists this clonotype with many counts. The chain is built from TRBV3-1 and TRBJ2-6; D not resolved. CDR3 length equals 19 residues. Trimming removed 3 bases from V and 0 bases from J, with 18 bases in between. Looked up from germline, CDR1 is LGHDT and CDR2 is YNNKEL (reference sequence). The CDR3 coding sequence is TGTGCCAGCAGCCATTGGCGAGTGGCCAGCAACTCTGGGGCCAACGTCCTGACTTTC. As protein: CASSHWRVASNSGANVLTF.

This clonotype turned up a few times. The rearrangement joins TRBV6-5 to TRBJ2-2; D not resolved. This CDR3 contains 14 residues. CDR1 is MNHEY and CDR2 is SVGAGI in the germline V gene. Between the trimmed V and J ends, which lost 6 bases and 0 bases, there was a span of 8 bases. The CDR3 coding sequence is TGTGCCAGCAGGGACGGAACGAACACCGGGGAGCTGTTTTTT. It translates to CASRDGTNTGELFF.

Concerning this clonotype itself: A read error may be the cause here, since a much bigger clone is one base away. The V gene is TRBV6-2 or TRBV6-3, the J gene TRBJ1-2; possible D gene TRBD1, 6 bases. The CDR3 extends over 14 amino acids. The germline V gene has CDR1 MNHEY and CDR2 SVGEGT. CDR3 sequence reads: CTSSYSTGADGYTF. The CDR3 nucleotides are TGTACCAGCAGTTACTCGACGGGGGCGGATGGCTACACCTTC.

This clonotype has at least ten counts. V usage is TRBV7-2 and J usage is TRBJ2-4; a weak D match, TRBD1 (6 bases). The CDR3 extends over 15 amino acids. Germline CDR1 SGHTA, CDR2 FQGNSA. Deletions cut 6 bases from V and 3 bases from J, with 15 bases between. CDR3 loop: CASSPWGRDKNIQYF. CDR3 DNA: TGTGCCAGCAGTCCCTGGGGGCGCGACAAAAACATTCAGTACTTC.

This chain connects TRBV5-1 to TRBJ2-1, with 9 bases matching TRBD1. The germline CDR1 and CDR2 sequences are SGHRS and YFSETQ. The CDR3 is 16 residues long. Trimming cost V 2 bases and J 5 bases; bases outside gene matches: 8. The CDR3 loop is CASSLPRDRADNEQFF. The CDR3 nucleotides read TGCGCCAGCAGCTTACCCCGGGACAGGGCGGACAATGAGCAGTTCTTC.

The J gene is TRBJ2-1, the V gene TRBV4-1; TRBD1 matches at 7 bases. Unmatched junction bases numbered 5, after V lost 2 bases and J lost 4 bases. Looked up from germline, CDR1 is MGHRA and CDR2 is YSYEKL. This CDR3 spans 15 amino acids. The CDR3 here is CASSQPRDSYNEQFF. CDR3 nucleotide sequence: TGCGCCAGCAGCCAACCCCGGGACAGTTACAATGAGCAGTTCTTC.

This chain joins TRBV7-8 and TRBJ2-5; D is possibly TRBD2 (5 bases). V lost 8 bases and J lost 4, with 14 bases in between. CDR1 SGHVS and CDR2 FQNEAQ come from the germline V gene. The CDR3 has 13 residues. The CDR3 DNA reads TGTGCCAGCGGGAAGGTCAGCGGAGAGACCCAGTACTTC. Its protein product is CASGKVSGETQYF.

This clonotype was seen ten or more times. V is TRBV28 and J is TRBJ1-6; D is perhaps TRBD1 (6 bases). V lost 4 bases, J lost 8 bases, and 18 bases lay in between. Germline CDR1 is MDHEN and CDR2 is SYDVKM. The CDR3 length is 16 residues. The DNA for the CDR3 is TGTGCCAGCAGTTCTTGGACACAGGGAAGTCATTCACCCCTCCACTTT. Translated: CASSSWTQGSHSPLHF.

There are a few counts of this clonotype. CDR3 coding DNA: TGCAGTGCTAGCTGGGGGGAAGGGCAGCCCCAGCATTTT. Its translation is CSASWGEGQPQHF. The rearrangement links TRBV20-1 to TRBJ1-5; tentative D call: TRBD1 (5 bases). CDR1 and CDR2 (germline): DFQATT, SNEGSKA (reference sequence). This CDR3 is 13 amino acids long. Trimming left V 3 bases short and J 7 bases short, with 13 bases between.

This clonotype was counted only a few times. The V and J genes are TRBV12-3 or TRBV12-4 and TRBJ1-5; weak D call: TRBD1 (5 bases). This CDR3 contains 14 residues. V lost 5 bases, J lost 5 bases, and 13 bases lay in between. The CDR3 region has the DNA TGTGCCAGCAGTGGCGGGGGGGACCATCAGCCCCAGCATTTT. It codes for CASSGGGDHQPQHF.

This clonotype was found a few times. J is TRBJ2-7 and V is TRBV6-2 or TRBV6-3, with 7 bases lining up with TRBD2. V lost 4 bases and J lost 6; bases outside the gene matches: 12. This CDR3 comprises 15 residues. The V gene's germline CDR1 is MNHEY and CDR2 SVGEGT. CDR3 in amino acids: CASSSPPWRELEQYF. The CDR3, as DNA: TGTGCCAGCAGTTCTCCTCCTTGGCGGGAGCTCGAGCAGTACTTC.

CDR3 sequence (DNA): TGTGCCAGCAGCGTAGAAGCCGAATACAATGAGCAGTTCTTC. Its protein product is CASSVEAEYNEQFF. The V call is TRBV9, the J call TRBJ2-1; D is unclear. The CDR3 has 14 amino acids. The germline V gene encodes CDR1 SGDLS and CDR2 YYNGEE. Trimming left V 0 bases short and J 4 bases short, with 8 bases between.